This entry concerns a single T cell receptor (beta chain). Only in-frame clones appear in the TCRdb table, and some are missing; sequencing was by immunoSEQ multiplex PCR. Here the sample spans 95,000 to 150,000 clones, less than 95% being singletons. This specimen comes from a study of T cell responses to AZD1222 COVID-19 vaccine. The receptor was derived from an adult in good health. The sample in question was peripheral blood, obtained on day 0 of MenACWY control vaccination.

The CDR3 DNA is TGTGCCAGCAGTAGACAGGGGGCTACTAATGAAAAACTGTTTTTT. Its translation is CASSRQGATNEKLFF. This rearrangement joins TRBV11-2 to TRBJ1-4, with 10 bases aligning to TRBD1. The CDR3 has 15 amino acids. Germline trimming cut 6 bases from V and 2 bases from J; bases unmatched to any gene: 3. Germline loops: CDR1 SGHAT, CDR2 FQNNGV.